Listed below are T cell receptor beta chains from one sample, sequenced in a study of T cell repertoires in cytomegalovirus infection. MiXCR was run by TCRdb on the reads, yielding one entry per CDR3 protein. Of 650,000 to 900,000 distinct CDR3 sequences listed, over 25% were seen once; the top ten hold 9.5% to 15%. Their cognate antigens are unknown. Sample: cultured CD8+ T cells from PBMCs, taken from culture after CMV antigen stimulation. The receptors stem from a human donor in good health (CMV status not recorded). Some clones in this sample may be carry-over from other donors' samples. The CDR3 runs from the conserved cysteine through the conserved F or W. The D gene is left open where the match is weak. Size values are once, few and many counts, or a class for expanded clones, and some rows have none.

.,.,TRBJ1-2,TRBV15,CATSRDIVGGYGYTF,TGTGCCACCAGCAGAGATATAGTCGGGGGTTATGGCTACACCTTC
.,.,TRBJ2-1,TRBV7-9,CASSRGTTLTQLYNEQFF,TGTGCCAGCAGCCGCGGGACGACACTGACCCAACTATACAATGAGCAGTTCTTC
.,.,TRBJ2-7,TRBV15,CATSRDSGTNEQYF,TGTGCCACCAGCAGAGATAGTGGGACAAACGAGCAGTACTTC
.,.,TRBJ1-6,TRBV10-1,CASSEGITSPLHF,TGCGCCAGCAGTGAAGGGATCACTTCACCCCTCCACTTT
.,.,TRBJ1-2,TRBV25-1,CASSERGDNYGYTF,TGTGCCAGCAGCGAACGGGGGGATAACTATGGCTACACCTTC
TRBD2,.,TRBJ2-1,TRBV6-8,CANMGLAADNEQFF,TGTGCCAACATGGGGCTAGCGGCTGACAATGAGCAGTTCTTC
.,few,TRBJ2-7,TRBV3-1,CASSQHSTYEQYF,TGTGCCAGCAGCCAGCACAGTACCTACGAGCAGTACTTC
.,few,TRBJ2-6,TRBV4-1,CASSPSLGGGANVLTF,TGCGCCAGCAGCCCCTCGTTGGGTGGCGGGGCCAACGTCCTGACTTTC
TRBD2,many,TRBJ2-1,TRBV7-8,CASSFGSGAYNEQFF,TGTGCCAGCAGCTTTGGTAGCGGGGCCTACAATGAGCAGTTCTTC
TRBD2,.,TRBJ2-1,TRBV19,CASSIGYSGGQNTEQFF,TGTGCCAGTAGTATAGGATATAGCGGGGGCCAGAATACGGAGCAGTTCTTC
TRBD1,.,TRBJ1-1,TRBV19,CASSIWTGDRSEAFF,TGTGCCAGTAGTATCTGGACAGGGGATCGGTCTGAAGCTTTCTTT
.,.,TRBJ2-1,TRBV24-1,CATSDFGLNEQFF,TGTGCCACCAGTGATTTTGGCCTCAATGAGCAGTTCTTC
TRBD1,.,TRBJ2-7,TRBV12-3/TRBV12-4,CASSPRGQRAYEQYF,TGTGCCAGCAGCCCAAGGGGACAGAGGGCCTACGAGCAGTACTTC
.,few,TRBJ1-5,TRBV19,CASSLFVGQPQHF,TGTGCCAGTAGTCTATTTGTGGGTCAGCCCCAGCATTTT
TRBD1,few,TRBJ1-1,TRBV7-9,CASSPTGDETEAFF,TGTGCCAGCAGCCCGACAGGGGATGAGACTGAAGCTTTCTTT
.,few,TRBJ1-1,TRBV18,CASSPTSGPGTEAFF,TGTGCCAGCTCACCCACCTCGGGGCCAGGGACTGAAGCTTTCTTT
.,.,TRBJ2-1,TRBV12-3/TRBV12-4,CASSPAIGRGPSGEQFF,TGTGCCAGCAGTCCAGCAATCGGGCGGGGCCCTTCGGGTGAGCAGTTCTTC
.,few,TRBJ1-2,TRBV6-2/TRBV6-3,CASSYSNLDGYTF,TGTGCCAGCAGTTACTCGAACCTCGATGGCTACACCTTC
.,.,TRBJ1-2,TRBV27,CASSLRGANLNYGYTF,TGTGCCAGCAGCCTTCGGGGGGCGAATCTTAACTATGGCTACACCTTC
TRBD2,.,TRBJ2-3,TRBV4-3,CASSQESSGGLTDTQYF,TGCGCCAGCAGCCAAGAGAGTAGCGGGGGCCTCACAGATACGCAGTATTTT
TRBD1,few,TRBJ2-7,TRBV27,CASSPTFSGQGLAYEQYF,TGTGCCAGCAGTCCCACTTTTTCGGGACAGGGGCTGGCCTACGAGCAGTACTTC
TRBD1,few,TRBJ2-5,TRBV7-9,CASSPSDRGYQETQYF,TGTGCCAGCAGCCCATCGGACAGGGGATACCAAGAGACCCAGTACTTC
.,many,TRBJ2-3,TRBV7-8,CASSAGGFIDTQYF,TGTGCCAGCAGCGCCGGGGGCTTTATAGATACGCAGTATTTT
.,few,TRBJ2-3,TRBV7-3,CASSKPSTDTQYF,TGTGCCAGCAGCAAGCCGAGCACAGATACGCAGTATTTT